This T cell receptor beta chain comes out of a study of cytomegalovirus exposure and HLA in healthy donors. This clone occurred once. Its antigen is still unknown. At one of its ends the junction is not consistent with the germline gene, which may arise from a read error. Regarding the study as a whole: TCR beta chains associated with HLA were, in a later analysis, more clonally expanded than equally common others.

Amplification used 60 Vbeta primers and 13 Jbeta primers. Produced via immunoSEQ multiplex PCR; TCRdb's table is partial and in-frame only. This sample yields about 190,000 clones, of which just under 75% are seen a single time; about 3.1% belongs to the top ten. The CDR3 extends over 13 amino acids. CDR1 is MNHNY, CDR2 SVGAGI, per germline (reference sequence). The source material was PBMCs. This TCR was sampled from a woman aged 25 to 39 in good health and CMV-seropositive. The chain links TRBV6-6 to TRBJ1-1; maybe TRBD1 (6 bases). CDR3 region: CAGSSWGGYEAFF. The CDR3 nucleotides read TGTGCCGGCAGTTCTTGGGGGGGCTACGAAGCTTTCTTT.